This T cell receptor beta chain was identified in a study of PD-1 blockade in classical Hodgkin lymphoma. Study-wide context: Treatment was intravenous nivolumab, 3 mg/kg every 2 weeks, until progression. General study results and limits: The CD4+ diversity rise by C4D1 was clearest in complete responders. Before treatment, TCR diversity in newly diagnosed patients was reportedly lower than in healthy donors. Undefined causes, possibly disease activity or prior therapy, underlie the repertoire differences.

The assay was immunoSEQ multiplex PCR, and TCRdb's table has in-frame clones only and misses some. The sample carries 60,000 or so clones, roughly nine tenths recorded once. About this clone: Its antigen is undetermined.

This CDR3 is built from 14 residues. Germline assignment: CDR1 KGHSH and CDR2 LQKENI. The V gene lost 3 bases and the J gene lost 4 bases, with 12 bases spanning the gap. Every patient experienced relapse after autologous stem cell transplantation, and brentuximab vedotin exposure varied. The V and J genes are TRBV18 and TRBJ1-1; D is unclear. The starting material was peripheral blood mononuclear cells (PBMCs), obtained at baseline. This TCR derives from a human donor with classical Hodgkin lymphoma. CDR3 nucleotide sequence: TGTGCCAGCTCACCCTCGGCGAGGGTCACTGAAGCTTTCTTT. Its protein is CASSPSARVTEAFF.